These 22 T cell receptor beta chains were all obtained from the same sample, sequenced in a study. Using its own MiXCR run on the 5' RACE reads, TCRdb lists one record per CDR3 protein. The data show around 11,000 distinct CDR3 sequences, roughly half seen once. What was sequenced was tumor-infiltrating naive CD4+ T cells sorted from the breast tumor. The sample's subset: naive CD4+ T cells, CD4+CD45RA+CD25-. These receptors originate from a female donor with breast cancer.

Judged by abundance, this clonotype is medium-sized (0.01 to 0.1%). This chain connects TRBV20-1 to TRBJ2-7, with TRBD2 matching over 14 bases. Germline-derived CDR1 and CDR2 are DFQATT and SNEGSKA (reference sequence). The CDR3 has 14 residues. J was trimmed by 5 bases and V by 5 bases; bases with no gene match: 5. Written as DNA, the CDR3 is TGCAGTGCTTTGACTAGCGGGAGGGCCGACGAGCAGTACTTC. This sequence encodes CSALTSGRADEQYF.

The V and J genes are TRBV4-2 and TRBJ1-2, with D unclear. CDR1 is LGHNA and CDR2 is YNFKEQ in the germline V gene. This CDR3 contains 14 residues. V was pared by 4 bases and J by 1 base, with 10 bases between. The CDR3 region is CASSPPGINYGYTF. The CDR3, as DNA: TGTGCCAGCAGCCCCCCCGGGATTAACTATGGCTACACCTTC.

This chain joins TRBV20-1 and TRBJ1-1; unclear D gene. The CDR3 is 15 amino acids. Germline assignment: CDR1 DFQATT and CDR2 SNEGSKA (reference sequence). The V gene lost 6 bases and the J gene lost 6 bases, with 23 bases spanning the gap. CDR3 region: CSAPLPLALGAEAFF. Written as DNA, the CDR3 is TGCAGTGCCCCTCTCCCCCTTGCCCTTGGGGCTGAAGCTTTCTTT.

This clonotype was detected only a few times. The J gene is TRBJ2-1, the V gene TRBV5-1, with D possibly being TRBD1 (6 bases). Trimming removed 0 bases at V and 7 bases at J, with 8 bases between. CDR3 length: 13 residues. Germline CDR1 SGHRS, CDR2 YFSETQ. The CDR3 DNA reads TGCGCCAGCAGCTTGGGGGGGCTAAATGAGCAGTTCTTC. This sequence encodes CASSLGGLNEQFF. Based on the CDR3 plus reference TRBV5-1 and TRBJ2-1, the full variable domain is KAGVTQTPRYLIKTRGQQVTLSCSPISGHRSVSWYQQTPGQGLQFLFEYFSETQRNKGNFPGRFSGRQFSNSRSEMNVSTLELGDSALYLCASSLGGLNEQFFGPGTRLTVL.

This clonotype appeared a few times. The rearrangement uses TRBV10-3 and TRBJ1-1, with a possible D match to TRBD1 (6 bases). This CDR3 is built from 15 residues. Trimming removed 2 bases from V and 4 bases from J, with 14 bases in between. Per the germline V gene, CDR1 is ENHRY and CDR2 is SYGVKD. CDR3 amino acids: CAISEAGAAVTEAFF. CDR3 in DNA: TGTGCCATCAGTGAGGCGGGGGCGGCGGTCACTGAAGCTTTCTTT.

This rearrangement joins TRBV6-5 to TRBJ2-1, with 10 bases matching TRBD2. The CDR3 totals 14 residues. Germline trimming cut 5 bases from V and 8 bases from J; bases unmatched to any gene: 6. Per the germline V gene, CDR1 is MNHEY and CDR2 is SVGAGI. CDR3 amino acids: CASSRAGGPHEQFF. The CDR3 nucleotides are TGTGCCAGCAGTAGAGCGGGAGGGCCGCATGAGCAGTTCTTC.

This clonotype is medium-sized by share. The chain couples TRBV12-3 or TRBV12-4 to TRBJ2-5; 7 bases align to TRBD1. CDR3 size: 13 residues. V gave up 6 bases and J gave up 7 bases; unmatched junction bases: 8. CDR3 coding DNA: TGTGCCAGCAGAAGGACAGGCGTTGGGACCCAGTACTTC. Its protein is CASRRTGVGTQYF.

This clonotype was detected once. The chain carries TRBV10-3 and TRBJ2-1, with D possibly being TRBD2 (5 bases). The CDR3 contains 13 residues. V dropped 10 bases and J dropped 8 bases, with 18 bases sitting between them. In germline, CDR1 is ENHRY, CDR2 SYGVKD. The CDR3 loop is CATWSRDGDEQFF. CDR3 coding DNA: TGTGCCACCTGGAGTCGGGATGGGGATGAGCAGTTCTTC.

In the case of this clonotype: Because the CDR3 is missing its conserved closing phenylalanine or tryptophan, this is likely a read error. This chain joins TRBV30 and TRBJ1-6; D is uncertain. Germline CDR1 and CDR2: GTSNPN and SVGIG (reference sequence). Trimming removed 0 bases from V and 8 bases from J, with 14 bases in between. This CDR3 is built from 15 residues. The CDR3 reads CAWSVPGRVDSPLHL. The CDR3 DNA reads TGTGCCTGGAGTGTACCAGGTCGTGTCGATTCACCCCTCCACTTA.

This clonotype is medium-sized by share. The chain couples TRBV4-3 to TRBJ2-1; no clear D gene. V gave up 0 bases and J gave up 4 bases, with 1 base separating them. The CDR3 is made up of 12 amino acids. Germline-derived CDR1 and CDR2 are LGHNA and YSLEER. The CDR3 here is CASSQEYNEQFF. CDR3 in DNA: TGCGCCAGCAGCCAAGAGTACAATGAGCAGTTCTTC.

This chain joins TRBV29-1 and TRBJ2-5; TRBD1 might be the D (5 bases). Looked up from germline, CDR1 is SQVTM and CDR2 is ANQGSEA. The V end lost 4 bases, the J end lost 2 bases, and 8 bases lay between the germline ends. The length of the CDR3 is 12 residues. The CDR3 spells CSVVQGQETQYF. As DNA, the CDR3 is TGCAGCGTTGTCCAGGGACAAGAGACCCAGTACTTC.

The V and J genes are TRBV7-2 and TRBJ1-5; no clear D. CDR1 and CDR2 from the germline V gene are SGHTA and FQGNSA. The CDR3 has 17 amino acids. V was clipped by 2 bases and J by 0 bases, with 14 bases between them. The CDR3, as DNA: TGTGCCAGCAGCTTACAACCTGCGGGAGTTAGCAATCAGCCCCAGCATTTT. Amino acid sequence: CASSLQPAGVSNQPQHF. Based on the CDR3 plus reference TRBV7-2 and TRBJ1-5, the full variable domain is GAGVSQSPSNKVTEKGKDVELRCDPISGHTALYWYRQSLGQGLEFLIYFQGNSAPDKSGLPSDRFSAERTGGSVSTLTIQRTQQEDSAVYLCASSLQPAGVSNQPQHFGDGTRLSIL.

The V and J genes are TRBV12-3 or TRBV12-4 and TRBJ2-3; 11 positions agree with TRBD2. The trim removed 6 bases at V and 0 bases at J, leaving 14 bases unmatched. CDR3 length equals 19 residues. CDR3 nucleotides: TGTGCCAGCAGCTGGGGGCTAGCGGGAGGAGGTTCTAGCACAGATACGCAGTATTTT. It codes for CASSWGLAGGGSSTDTQYF.

This clonotype has just one count. The rearrangement uses TRBV25-1 and TRBJ1-4; 8 nucleotides match TRBD1. Germline V gene lookup returns CDR1 MGHDK and CDR2 SYGVNS. V dropped 1 base and J dropped 6; count of bases not matched to a gene: 7. The CDR3 sequence is 16 residues long. CDR3: CASSESQGDRHEKLFF. DNA of the CDR3: TGTGCCAGCAGTGAATCTCAGGGGGACAGGCATGAAAAACTGTTTTTT. Supplemented by reference TRBV25-1 and TRBJ1-4, the full variable domain reads EADIYQTPRYLVIGTGKKITLECSQTMGHDKMYWYQQDPGMELHLIHYSYGVNSTEKGDLSSESTVSRIRTEHFPLTLESARPSHTSQYLCASSESQGDRHEKLFFGSGTQLSVL.

This clonotype came up a few times. The V call is TRBV20-1, the J call TRBJ1-2; D gene ambiguous. In germline, CDR1 is DFQATT, CDR2 SNEGSKA (reference sequence). The CDR3 contains 14 residues. V was clipped by 0 bases and J by 4 bases, with 12 bases between them. The CDR3 region has the DNA TGCAGTGCTAGAGATCCTTATTTCAGCTATGGCTACACCTTC. It encodes CSARDPYFSYGYTF.

The CDR3 reads CASEGQSGANVLTF. The CDR3 DNA follows: TGTGCCAGCGAGGGGCAATCTGGGGCCAACGTCCTGACTTTC. This chain connects TRBV7-9 to TRBJ2-6; D could derive from TRBD1 or TRBD2 (5 bases each). Between the trimmed V and J ends, which lost 8 bases and 1 base, there was a span of 9 bases. In germline, CDR1 is SEHNR, CDR2 FQNEAQ (reference sequence). The CDR3 covers 14 residues.

Regarding this clonotype: An end of the junction does not agree with germline; a read error may underlie this. The chain combines TRBV5-1 with TRBJ2-7; tentative D call: TRBD1 (6 bases). The germline V gene encodes CDR1 SGHRS and CDR2 YFSETQ. The CDR3 extends over 12 amino acids. In nucleotides, the CDR3 is TGCGCCTGCAGCCCGGACAGCTACGAGCAGTACTTC. Its translation: CACSPDSYEQYF.

The chain combines TRBV20-1 with TRBJ1-1; D is unclear. Trimming stripped 3 bases from V and 1 base from J, with 3 bases between. Germline values: CDR1 DFQATT, CDR2 SNEGSKA (reference sequence). This CDR3 region has 11 residues. CDR3 loop: CSASRNTEAFF. CDR3 in DNA: TGCAGTGCTAGTAGGAACACTGAAGCTTTCTTT.

The CDR3 DNA reads as TGTGCCAGCATTCGTAGCGGGAGAGATACGCAGTATTTT. Its protein is CASIRSGRDTQYF. The chain has TRBV6-2 or TRBV6-3 and TRBJ2-3; 9 nucleotides line up with TRBD2. In germline, CDR1 is MNHEY, CDR2 SVGEGT. This CDR3 is built from 13 residues. The V and J ends lost 7 bases and 5 bases, in that order; junction bases with no gene match: 4.

This clonotype appeared once. The V gene is TRBV20-1, the J gene TRBJ2-3, with TRBD2 matching 7 bases. CDR3 length: 17 residues. The junction had 16 bases not matched to a gene; V was cut back by 1 base and J by 6 bases. The germline gives CDR1 DFQATT, CDR2 SNEGSKA (reference sequence). The CDR3 nucleotides read TGCAGTGCTAGAGCTGCGGGAGTGGGTGTTGTTGGGGATACGCAGTATTTT. The encoded protein is CSARAAGVGVVGDTQYF.

This clonotype was recorded only once. The chain combines TRBV20-1 with TRBJ2-2; D is undetermined. The CDR3 is 14 amino acids. CDR1 and CDR2 (germline): DFQATT, SNEGSKA (reference sequence). V was pared by 4 bases and J by 6 bases, with 15 bases between. CDR3 sequence (DNA): TGCAGTGCTAACGGACCTCTTTGGCCCGGGGAGCTGTTTTTT. This encodes CSANGPLWPGELFF.

The chain recombines TRBV20-1 with TRBJ2-5; no clear D gene. This CDR3 region has 13 residues. V gave up 3 bases and J gave up 1 base, with 9 bases separating them. Germline CDR1 reads DFQATT; CDR2 reads SNEGSKA (reference sequence). In DNA form, the CDR3 reads TGCAGTGCTAGTTTATCCTTCCAAGAGACCCAGTACTTC. It encodes CSASLSFQETQYF.